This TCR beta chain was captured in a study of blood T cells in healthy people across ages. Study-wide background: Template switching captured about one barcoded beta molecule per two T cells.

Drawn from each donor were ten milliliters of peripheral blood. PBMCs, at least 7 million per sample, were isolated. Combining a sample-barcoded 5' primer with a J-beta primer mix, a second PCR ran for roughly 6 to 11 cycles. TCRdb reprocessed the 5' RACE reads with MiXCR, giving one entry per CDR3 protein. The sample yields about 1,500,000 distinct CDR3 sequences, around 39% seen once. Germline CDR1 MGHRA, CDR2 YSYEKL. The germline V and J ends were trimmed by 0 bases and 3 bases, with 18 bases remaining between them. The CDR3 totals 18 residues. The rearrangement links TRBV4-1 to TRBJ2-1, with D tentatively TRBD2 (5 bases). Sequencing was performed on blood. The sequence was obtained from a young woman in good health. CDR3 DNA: TGCGCCAGCAGCCAAGATACGAGGAGGCAGCCAGTCTACAATGAGCAGTTCTTC. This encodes CASSQDTRRQPVYNEQFF.